The 15 T cell receptor beta chains listed next were all sequenced from one sample in a study of CD8 T cells in ankylosing spondylitis. Findings and limits, study-wide: Apparently characteristic of ankylosing spondylitis blood was a TCR beta motif (about 8 highly homologous variants).

Their antigen targets remain unknown. TCRdb analysed the 5' RACE reads with MiXCR anew, one entry per CDR3 protein. This sample has hundreds of thousands of distinct CDR3 sequences, with about an eighth found just once. Source material: blood, either unsorted or a sorted T cell fraction (not recorded which). These TCRs come from a male donor with ankylosing spondylitis.

This clonotype was detected many times. The chain links TRBV12-3 or TRBV12-4 to TRBJ1-5, with 7 bases fitting TRBD1. The junction had 11 bases not matched to a gene; V was cut back by 7 bases and J by 2 bases. This CDR3 comprises 16 residues. CDR3 sequence reads: CASTRGRESGNQPQHF. CDR3 DNA sequence: TGTGCCAGCACCAGGGGGAGGGAGTCGGGCAATCAGCCCCAGCATTTT.

About this clonotype: This sequence may be a read error, since a much larger clone differs from it by one base. This chain uses TRBV24-1 with TRBJ2-3, with D unclear. Per germline, CDR1 KGHDR and CDR2 SFDVKD. The CDR3 is 14 amino acids. The CDR3 loop is CSTSDFAGPDTQYF. In DNA form, the CDR3 reads TGTTCCACCAGTGATTTTGCTGGGCCAGATACGCAGTATTTT.

The sample holds many counts of this clonotype. The rearrangement joins TRBV25-1 to TRBJ2-5; no definite D call. V was pared by 4 bases and J by 4 bases, with 10 bases between. From germline, CDR1 is MGHDK and CDR2 SYGVNS. CDR3 length: 13 amino acids. Here the CDR3 DNA reads TGTGCCAGCAGTGGGGCTGGGTTAGAGACCCAGTACTTC. This encodes CASSGAGLETQYF.

The chain carries TRBV20-1 and TRBJ2-3; 10 bases map to TRBD2. V dropped 6 bases and J dropped 3; count of bases not matched to a gene: 6. Germline CDR1 and CDR2: DFQATT and SNEGSKA (reference sequence). The CDR3 extends over 14 amino acids. The CDR3, as DNA: TGCAGTGCGGGGAAGCGGGAGGGAACAGATACGCAGTATTTT. This sequence encodes CSAGKREGTDTQYF.

This chain joins TRBV20-1 and TRBJ2-3; D not certain. Germline lookup yields CDR1 DFQATT and CDR2 SNEGSKA (reference sequence). V lost 4 bases to trimming and J lost 1 base, with 12 bases between them. The CDR3 extends over 14 amino acids. The CDR3 sequence is CSAIPYVGTDTQYF. The CDR3 DNA reads TGCAGTGCTATCCCCTATGTCGGCACAGATACGCAGTATTTT.

This clonotype was seen ten or more times. The chain uses TRBV29-1 and TRBJ2-5, with D unresolved. The length of the CDR3 is 11 residues. Trimming took off 7 bases at V and 5 bases at J, with 11 bases between the two ends. CDR1 and CDR2 from the germline V gene are SQVTM and ANQGSEA. CDR3 DNA: TGCAGCGCCCGTGGGTCGGAGACCCAGTACTTC. This translates into CSARGSETQYF.

In regard to this clonotype: Its ends do not fully match the called genes, so a read error is possible. V usage is TRBV24-1 and J usage is TRBJ1-5; D is possibly TRBD1 (6 bases). This CDR3 contains 14 residues. From germline, CDR1 is KGHDR and CDR2 SFDVKD. DNA of the CDR3: TGCGCCACGCAGGGGAGTCTTAACAATCAGCCCCAGCATTTT. This encodes CATQGSLNNQPQHF.

The V call is TRBV30, the J call TRBJ2-3, with TRBD2 identical over 15 bases. The ends lost 2 bases at V and 0 bases at J; junction bases unmatched: 6. Germline lookup yields CDR1 GTSNPN and CDR2 SVGIG (reference sequence). The CDR3 is 18 residues long. CDR3 region: CAWSSWTSGRGSTDTQYF. CDR3 nucleotides: TGTGCCTGGAGTTCGTGGACTAGCGGGAGGGGTAGCACAGATACGCAGTATTTT.

This clonotype was counted a few times. The genes are TRBV20-1 and TRBJ2-2; D unclear. Germline CDR1 reads DFQATT; CDR2 reads SNEGSKA (reference sequence). V was clipped by 5 bases and J by 3 bases, with 10 bases between them. The CDR3 is 13 amino acids. CDR3 residues: CSASATDTGELFF. The CDR3 DNA follows: TGCAGTGCTTCCGCGACCGACACCGGGGAGCTGTTTTTT.

This clonotype was seen a few times. The CDR3 reads CTGSVDRRGRGNTIYF. CDR3 nucleotides: TGCACCGGCTCGGTAGATCGGCGGGGCCGAGGAAACACCATATATTTT. The rearrangement links TRBV20-1 to TRBJ1-3; weak D call: TRBD1 (5 bases). CDR1 is DFQATT, CDR2 SNEGSKA, per germline (reference sequence). The CDR3 loop spans 16 amino acids.

This clonotype was observed a handful of times. V is TRBV11-2 and J is TRBJ2-1; 13 bases match TRBD2. This CDR3 contains 20 residues. Germline assignment: CDR1 SGHAT and CDR2 FQNNGV. The V segment lost 0 bases and the J segment 7 bases; nucleotides outside the gene matches: 15. The chain's CDR3 is CASSLEFGLAGDPGENEQFF. CDR3 DNA sequence: TGTGCCAGCAGCTTAGAGTTCGGACTAGCGGGAGACCCCGGGGAGAATGAGCAGTTCTTC.

The sample holds many counts of this clonotype. The rearrangement uses TRBV7-2 and TRBJ1-5; unclear D gene. Germline V lookup: CDR1 SGHTA, CDR2 FQGNSA. The CDR3 is 15 amino acids. Trimming removed 1 base from V and 0 bases from J, with 7 bases in between. The CDR3 loop reads CASSLVPDSNQPQHF. CDR3 nucleotides: TGTGCCAGCAGCTTAGTCCCTGATAGCAATCAGCCCCAGCATTTT.

This clonotype was found a few times. The V and J genes are TRBV24-1 and TRBJ2-3; 7 bases agree with TRBD2. This CDR3 is 15 amino acids long. The V gene's germline CDR1 is KGHDR and CDR2 SFDVKD. After removal of 3 bases from V and 1 base from J, the junction contained 3 bases not matched to a gene. The chain's CDR3 is CATSDVGGRTDTQYF. For the CDR3, the DNA is TGTGCCACCAGTGATGTGGGAGGGCGCACAGATACGCAGTATTTT.

This clonotype has ten or more counts. The DNA for the CDR3 is TGTGCCAGCAGCCAAGCGGGACTTTTATACAATGAGCAGTTCTTC. It is translated as CASSQAGLLYNEQFF. The gene calls are TRBV4-2 and TRBJ2-1; maybe TRBD2 (6 bases). With 1 base removed from V and 4 bases from J, the gap between germline ends came to 11 bases. The germline V gene encodes CDR1 LGHNA and CDR2 YNFKEQ. This CDR3 region has 15 residues.

At least ten counts were recorded for this clonotype. V gene TRBV5-6 combines with J gene TRBJ2-3; 7 bases match TRBD2. The germline gives CDR1 SGHDT, CDR2 YYEEEE. CDR3 length: 15 amino acids. With V trimmed by 0 bases and J by 5 bases, 6 bases remained unmatched. For the CDR3, the DNA is TGTGCCAGCAGCTTGGGGAGCGGGGACCTAGATACGCAGTATTTT. It encodes CASSLGSGDLDTQYF.